This is a list of T cell receptor beta chains from one sample in a study of T-cell reconstitution after alpha-beta-depleted transplantation in children. TCRdb processed the PCR reads anew with MiXCR; each CDR3 protein has one entry. The sample records hundreds of thousands of distinct CDR3 sequences, under 20% being singletons. The sequencing used PBMCs, mostly from graft donor cells, collected 360 days after TCRalphabeta/CD19-depleted stem cell transplant. The source of these receptors is a male patient between 2 and 15 years old who had a stem cell transplant for acute lymphoblastic leukemia, so the T cells may come from the graft donor. The CDR3 runs from the conserved cysteine through the conserved F or W.

V: TRBV29-1
J: TRBJ2-7
length: 12
CDR3: CSVGQGKGEQYF

V: TRBV12-3/TRBV12-4
J: TRBJ2-5
length: 14
CDR3: CASSLGGRQETQYF

V: TRBV24-1
J: TRBJ2-5
length: 16
CDR3: CATSDLRGGRAATQYF

V: TRBV10-3
J: TRBJ1-1
length: 13
CDR3: CAISELASTEAFF

V: TRBV12-3/TRBV12-4
J: TRBJ2-1
length: 16
CDR3: CASSLPVAGVYNEQFF

V: TRBV12-3/TRBV12-4
J: TRBJ2-1
length: 15
CDR3: CASSSGTVSYNEQFF

V: TRBV20-1
J: TRBJ2-1
length: 14
CDR3: CSARDGEKTNEQFF

V: TRBV11-2
J: TRBJ2-3
length: 18
CDR3: CASSYLIPGLAGADTQYF

V: TRBV29-1
J: TRBJ1-1
length: 14
CDR3: CSVAGQSSNTEAFF

V: TRBV4-1
J: TRBJ2-1
length: 18
CDR3: CASSRHGQDLRPNNEQFF

V: TRBV28
J: TRBJ1-6
length: 14
CDR3: CASSLHRSNSPLHF

V: TRBV5-1
J: TRBJ1-1
length: 14
CDR3: CASSASGAPTEAFF

V: TRBV7-8
J: TRBJ2-3
length: 16
CDR3: CASSFRASGSTDTQYF